The clone carrying this TCR beta chain has a count of ten or more. These data come from a study of blood T cell repertoires in COVID-19. The overall study: T cells, B-cell-depleted T cells, or PBMCs supplied cDNA or gDNA.

Germline V gives CDR1 LGHNA, CDR2 YSLEER. V dropped 1 base and J dropped 1; count of bases not matched to a gene: 6. The CDR3 is 17 amino acids. Assay used: immunoSEQ multiplex PCR; TCRdb lists only in-frame clones, some missing. In the table there are a few hundred thousand clones, around 90% of which are singletons. Enrollees, roughly 18 to 90 years old, lived in about two dozen US areas. The V and J genes are TRBV4-3 and TRBJ2-1; 8 bases map to TRBD2. The source material was PBMCs or T cells enriched from blood (not recorded which). The source is a man between 18 and 35 years old with acute COVID-19. As DNA, the CDR3 is TGCGCCAGCAGCCAAGCGAAGCGGGGGTTATCCTACAATGAGCAGTTCTTC. Translation: CASSQAKRGLSYNEQFF.